This TCR beta chain originates from a study of PD-L1 blockade in urothelial cancer. Overall study context: Blood was tested 3 weeks (second dose) and 6 weeks into treatment. Reported median T cell count for blood samples was some 140,000.

V was pared by 11 bases and J by 7 bases, with 15 bases between. The CDR3 totals 13 residues. In germline, CDR1 is SNHLY, CDR2 FYNNEI. The time point: pretreatment peripheral blood. Each patient contributed between 1 and 8 total time points of blood mononuclear cells, pretreatment and during treatment. Templates that were synthetic TCR analogs were spiked into each PCR. TCRdb's table, derived via immunoSEQ multiplex PCR, lists solely in-frame clones and lacks some. The data contain 100,000 to 150,000 clones, about 81% of them singletons. The clonotype originates from a man in his fifties with urothelial cancer. This specimen consisted of PBMCs, obtained around atezolizumab (anti-PD-L1) treatment. The chain employs TRBV2 and TRBJ1-6; D unresolved. In DNA, the CDR3 is TGTGCCGGCGGGAAGACTTCCAATTCACCCCTCCACTTT. Amino acids: CAGGKTSNSPLHF. Full variable domain (rest looked up from reference TRBV2 and TRBJ1-6): EPEVTQTPSHQVTQMGQEVILRCVPISNHLYFYWYRQILGQKVEFLVSFYNNEISEKSEIFDDQFSVERPDGSNFTLKIRSTKLEDSAMYFCAGGKTSNSPLHFGNGTRLTVT.